This TCR beta chain was profiled in a study of T-cell memory formation after mild COVID-19. The 5'RACE method, run with constant-segment primers, produced TCR alpha and TCR beta cDNA libraries (carrying sample barcodes and UMIs). TCRdb re-analysed the 5' RACE reads in MiXCR, keeping a single row per CDR3 protein. This sample carries around 200,000 distinct CDR3 sequences, approximately 16% of them seen once, and the ten largest clones take around 1.9%. There are 12 residues in the CDR3. Germline lookup yields CDR1 SQVTM and CDR2 ANQGSEA. Trimming stripped 5 bases from V and 5 bases from J, with 12 bases between. Findings and caveats of the study: The authors left the SARS-CoV-2 specificity of second-wave clones peaking on day 37 unconfirmed.

There are a few counts of this clonotype. What it recognizes is unknown. The J gene is TRBJ2-5, the V gene TRBV29-1; D is possibly TRBD1 (5 bases). Material: PBMCs or a T cell subset sorted from them (not recorded which). This clonotype originated in an adult woman who had mild COVID-19 (a few samples of this study predate the infection). Cell type and time point are not known. For the CDR3, the DNA is TGCAGCGTTATCAGGGATCTGGAGACCCAGTACTTC. It specifies CSVIRDLETQYF.